The 31 T cell receptor beta chains below come from one sample, sequenced in a study of T cells in Graves' hyperthyroidism and ophthalmopathy. TCR beta CDR3 region amplification was performed from RNA transcripts. The HTBI primer set served for first-round RT-PCR of the TCR CDR3. Via MiXCR, TCRdb re-called the multiplex PCR reads, giving one row per CDR3 protein. The sample includes some 460,000 distinct CDR3 sequences, around 14% seen only once; the top ten take roughly 8%. Sequencing was done on a sample of blood. The receptor set was obtained from a woman aged 18-35 years with Graves' hyperthyroidism.

This clonotype was recorded at least ten times. In DNA form, the CDR3 reads TGTGCCAGCAGTCCGAGGACCGGGACTATCTACAATGAGCAGTTCTTC. Protein: CASSPRTGTIYNEQFF. The chain combines TRBV3-1 with TRBJ2-1; 7 nucleotides line up with TRBD2. The germline V gene has CDR1 LGHDT and CDR2 YNNKEL (reference sequence). This CDR3 region has 16 residues. Trimming removed 6 bases from V and 3 bases from J; junction bases left unmatched: 11.

This clonotype was observed a few times. The chain recombines TRBV13 with TRBJ2-7, with D perhaps matching TRBD1 or TRBD2 (6 bases each). Between the trimmed V and J ends, which lost 3 bases and 3 bases, there was a span of 18 bases. Germline V gene lookup returns CDR1 PRHDT and CDR2 FYEKMQ (reference sequence). The CDR3 has 16 amino acids. Here the CDR3 DNA reads TGTGCCAGCAGCTTTTCTGAGGGGGAGGCTCTCTACGAGCAGTACTTC. It encodes CASSFSEGEALYEQYF. The variable domain in full, with the rest retrieved from reference TRBV13 and TRBJ2-7, is AAGVIQSPRHLIKEKRETATLKCYPIPRHDTVYWYQQGPGQDPQFLISFYEKMQSDKGSIPDRFSAQQFSDYHSELNMSSLELGDSALYFCASSFSEGEALYEQYFGPGTRLTVT.

The CDR3 DNA sequence: TGTGCCAGCAGTGGGCTTCCGGATAGGGGCTACACCGGGGAGCTGTTTTTT. Protein sequence: CASSGLPDRGYTGELFF. The chain joins TRBV6-1 to TRBJ2-2; perhaps TRBD1 as D (5 bases). The V end lost 4 bases, the J end lost 3 bases, and 18 bases lay between the germline ends. The CDR3 length is 17 residues. CDR1 MNHNS and CDR2 SASEGT come from the germline V gene.

The chain uses TRBV4-2 and TRBJ2-7; 11 bases agree with TRBD2. CDR1 and CDR2 (germline): LGHNA, YNFKEQ. This CDR3 has 17 residues. With V trimmed by 0 bases and J by 2 bases, 6 bases remained unmatched. The DNA of the CDR3 is TGTGCCAGCAGCCAAGATCGGGGTAGCGGGGGGGCCTACGAGCAGTACTTC. Its translation is CASSQDRGSGGAYEQYF.

This clonotype appeared many times. The chain links TRBV5-1 to TRBJ1-1; D may be TRBD1 (6 bases). The germline V gene has CDR1 SGHRS and CDR2 YFSETQ. V gave up 2 bases and J gave up 4 bases, with 9 bases separating them. This CDR3 has 13 amino acids. CDR3 loop: CASSLGQRTEAFF. The DNA for the CDR3 is TGCGCCAGCAGCTTAGGACAGCGCACTGAAGCTTTCTTT.

For this clonotype: With a much larger clone just one base away, this may be a read error. The genes are TRBV30 and TRBJ1-1; maybe TRBD1 (5 bases). CDR1 is GTSNPN and CDR2 is SVGIG in the germline V gene (reference sequence). This CDR3 has 15 amino acids. CDR3 coding DNA: TGTGCCTGGTCCCCAGGGATCGGGAGTAACACTGGAGCTTTCTTT. Protein: CAWSPGIGSNTGAFF.

This clonotype was counted ten times or more. V gene TRBV2 combines with J gene TRBJ1-2; 7 positions agree with TRBD1. This CDR3 has 14 amino acids. V lost 6 bases and J lost 4; bases outside the gene matches: 8. Germline V lookup: CDR1 SNHLY, CDR2 FYNNEI. CDR3 loop: CASRETGPLYGYTF. DNA for the CDR3: TGTGCCAGCAGAGAGACAGGGCCTCTCTATGGCTACACCTTC.

Only a few counts were recorded for this clonotype. Being one base from a much bigger clone, this may be a read error. This rearrangement joins TRBV5-1 to TRBJ2-2; 10 bases are shared with TRBD2. The CDR3 covers 15 residues. Germline CDR1 is SGHRS and CDR2 is YFSETQ. Here the CDR3 reads CASSRGTSETGGLFF. The CDR3 DNA reads TGCGCCAGCAGCAGGGGGACTAGCGAGACCGGGGGGCTGTTTTTT.

The CDR3 nucleotides read TGTGCCAGCAGAAAAAACAGGGGGCGCAATGAGCAGTTCTTC. This codes for CASRKNRGRNEQFF. The chain combines TRBV2 with TRBJ2-1; 9 bases match TRBD1. Per germline, CDR1 SNHLY and CDR2 FYNNEI. The ends lost 6 bases at V and 6 bases at J; junction bases unmatched: 6. The CDR3 is 14 amino acids.

This clonotype has only a few counts. The rearrangement uses TRBV20-1 and TRBJ2-7; 12 nucleotides align to TRBD2. Germline loops: CDR1 DFQATT, CDR2 SNEGSKA (reference sequence). Trimming at V came to 7 bases and at J to 2 bases, leaving 3 bases not matched to a gene. CDR3 length: 13 residues. The CDR3 is CSGLAGDPYEQYF. The CDR3 DNA reads as TGCAGTGGACTAGCGGGAGACCCCTACGAGCAGTACTTC.

The V and J genes are TRBV18 and TRBJ2-7; a weak D match, TRBD1 (6 bases). This CDR3 is 15 amino acids long. The V end was cut by 8 bases, the J end by 2 bases, with 19 bases between. CDR1 is KGHSH, CDR2 LQKENI, per germline. The CDR3 protein is CASSEGTLRPYEQYF. The CDR3 DNA is TGTGCCAGCAGTGAAGGGACACTCCGTCCCTACGAGCAGTACTTC.

This clonotype was recorded many times. The V call is TRBV20-1, the J call TRBJ1-2; TRBD1 is a possible D gene (5 bases). Germline V CDR1 and CDR2: DFQATT, SNEGSKA (reference sequence). V shed 3 bases and J shed 1 base, with 15 bases lying between them. This CDR3 comprises 15 residues. For the CDR3, the DNA is TGCAGTGCTAGTGAGGCCCTAGGGGTTAACTATGGCTACACCTTC. Translated: CSASEALGVNYGYTF.

This clonotype was observed many times. The genes are TRBV2 and TRBJ2-7; TRBD2 agrees at 10 bases. V lost 5 bases and J lost 6; bases outside the gene matches: 7. This CDR3 region has 14 residues. Germline CDR1 and CDR2: SNHLY and FYNNEI. The CDR3 DNA reads TGTGCCAGCAGTTTAAGCGGGAGGGCCTCCGAGCAGTACTTC. Protein: CASSLSGRASEQYF.

V usage is TRBV7-2 and J usage is TRBJ2-1, with D unclear. This CDR3 comprises 12 residues. The V end was cut by 1 base, the J end by 10 bases, with 8 bases between. Germline CDR1 and CDR2: SGHTA and FQGNSA. CDR3 loop: CASSLVTNEQFF. CDR3 nucleotide sequence: TGTGCCAGCAGCTTAGTGACAAACGAGCAGTTCTTC.

This clonotype has more than one count but fewer than ten. The V and J genes are TRBV6-1 and TRBJ1-2; D not resolved. CDR1 MNHNS and CDR2 SASEGT come from the germline V gene. The CDR3 length is 12 residues. V lost 11 bases and J lost 1, with 11 bases in between. The CDR3 reads CAGFKDNYGYTF. The DNA for the CDR3 is TGTGCCGGTTTTAAGGATAACTATGGCTACACCTTC.

The chain couples TRBV4-1 to TRBJ1-3; possibly TRBD1 for D (5 bases). Germline V gene sequence: CDR1 MGHRA, CDR2 YSYEKL. The CDR3 totals 17 residues. Trimming pared 3 bases from V and 2 bases from J, leaving 17 bases between. CDR3 loop: CASSQIGTVRAGNTIYF. The CDR3 DNA reads as TGCGCCAGCAGCCAGATCGGTACAGTCAGGGCTGGAAACACCATATATTTT.

The chain joins TRBV19 to TRBJ2-7; TRBD2 matches 9 bases. Unmatched junction bases numbered 21, after V lost 3 bases and J lost 6 bases. Per the germline V gene, CDR1 is LNHDA and CDR2 is SQIVND (reference sequence). This CDR3 has 19 residues. The CDR3 loop is CASSISRGAGGPAGLEQYF. The CDR3 DNA sequence: TGTGCCAGTAGTATTAGTCGCGGAGCGGGAGGCCCCGCCGGCCTCGAGCAGTACTTC.

In this sample, this clonotype turned up many times. V gene TRBV7-8 combines with J gene TRBJ2-1; 8 nucleotides agree with TRBD2. The V gene's germline CDR1 is SGHVS and CDR2 FQNEAQ. The CDR3 has 16 residues. V lost 5 bases, J lost 5 bases, and 11 bases stayed unmatched. The DNA for the CDR3 is TGTGCCAGCAGCCCGGGGGGGGTAGATCCCCACAATGAGCAGTTCTTC. Amino acid sequence: CASSPGGVDPHNEQFF.

This clonotype was found many times. CDR3 in amino acids: CASSVLSQETQYF. The CDR3 DNA reads as TGTGCCAGCAGCGTACTTTCCCAAGAGACCCAGTACTTC. The V call is TRBV9, the J call TRBJ2-5; D gene ambiguous. CDR1 and CDR2 (germline): SGDLS, YYNGEE. Trimming cost V 1 base and J 1 base, with 5 bases left between them. The CDR3 is 13 residues long.

About this clonotype: Being one base from a much bigger clone, this may be a read error. V usage is TRBV18 and J usage is TRBJ2-7; D is possibly TRBD1 or TRBD2 (5 bases each). This CDR3 contains 17 residues. V was trimmed by 4 bases and J by 4 bases, leaving 23 bases between them. The germline V gene has CDR1 KGHSH and CDR2 LQKENI. CDR3 in DNA: TGTGCCAGCTCACTCAACGCTGTGGGCTCCGGGGCTTACGAGCAGTACTTC. Its translation is CASSLNAVGSGAYEQYF.

Only one count was recorded for this clonotype. The chain uses TRBV9 and TRBJ2-3; D is unresolved. V was clipped by 2 bases and J by 6 bases, with 19 bases between them. The CDR3 is 16 residues long. Germline CDR1 SGDLS, CDR2 YYNGEE. The CDR3 spells CASSVYGRADLDTQYF. For the CDR3, the DNA is TGTGCCAGCAGCGTTTATGGACGGGCGGACCTGGATACGCAGTATTTT.

The chain joins TRBV12-3 or TRBV12-4 to TRBJ2-1; TRBD2 matches 11 bases. J gave up 7 bases and V 6 bases, and 5 bases lay outside the gene matches. The CDR3 consists of 14 residues. The CDR3 DNA reads TGTGCCAGCAGGGTAGCGGGGGGGCCGAATGAGCAGTTCTTC. It yields the protein CASRVAGGPNEQFF.

This clonotype was detected ten times or more. This chain connects TRBV5-1 to TRBJ2-7; 11 nucleotides match TRBD1. Germline CDR1 reads SGHRS; CDR2 reads YFSETQ. This CDR3 spans 15 amino acids. Unmatched junction bases numbered 3, after V lost 4 bases and J lost 0 bases. CDR3 residues: CASSPGTGGSYEQYF. CDR3 sequence (DNA): TGCGCCAGCAGCCCCGGGACAGGGGGCTCCTACGAGCAGTACTTC.

This clonotype was seen a few times. This clone may be a read error of a much larger clone one base away. The chain carries TRBV6-1 and TRBJ1-5, with 9 nucleotides matching TRBD1. CDR3 length: 14 amino acids. Germline values: CDR1 MNHNS, CDR2 SASEGT. CDR3 DNA sequence: TGTGCCAGCAGTGTTGGACAGGGGTTGCAGCCCCGGCATTTT. Protein sequence: CASSVGQGLQPRHF.

The sample holds a few counts of this clonotype. In DNA form, the CDR3 reads TGTGCCTGGAGTGGGTCAAGAAGGCAGAGAGAGACCCAGTACTTC. Residues: CAWSGSRRQRETQYF. The chain combines TRBV30 with TRBJ2-5; D remains unclear. The CDR3 loop spans 15 amino acids. The germline V and J ends were trimmed by 1 base and 4 bases, with 16 bases remaining between them. CDR1 is GTSNPN, CDR2 SVGIG, per germline (reference sequence).

This clonotype was found many times. The V call is TRBV5-8, the J call TRBJ2-7, with 10 nucleotides matching TRBD1. The germline gives CDR1 SGHTS, CDR2 YDEGEE. CDR3 length: 14 amino acids. V shed 4 bases and J 6 bases; nucleotides not matched to a gene: 7. Here the CDR3 reads CASSKAGTGAEQYF. The CDR3 DNA sequence: TGTGCCAGCAGCAAGGCCGGGACAGGGGCCGAGCAGTACTTC.

V is TRBV4-2 and J is TRBJ2-5; 8 bases are a match to TRBD2. CDR3 length equals 20 residues. CDR1 and CDR2 (germline): LGHNA, YNFKEQ. V shed 0 bases and J 4 bases; nucleotides not matched to a gene: 19. As DNA, the CDR3 is TGTGCCAGCAGCCAAGATCCGATAGGACTAGCTATTTCTGCAGGAGAGACCCAGTACTTC. This codes for CASSQDPIGLAISAGETQYF.

This clonotype has at least ten counts. V is TRBV30 and J is TRBJ1-6, with D hard to call. Germline CDR1 and CDR2: GTSNPN and SVGIG (reference sequence). The CDR3 loop spans 15 amino acids. V was shortened by 1 base and J by 10 bases, with 17 bases between the two germline ends. CDR3 residues: CAWSASSGRRSPLHF. CDR3 nucleotide sequence: TGTGCCTGGAGTGCCTCGTCCGGGCGTCGGTCACCCCTCCACTTT.

This clonotype was detected many times. At one boundary the junction diverges from the germline segment, which might be a read error. The gene calls are TRBV27 and TRBJ1-5, with D perhaps matching TRBD1 (6 bases). The CDR3 has 13 amino acids. Germline assignment: CDR1 MNHEY and CDR2 SMNVEV (reference sequence). The CDR3 DNA is TGTGCCAGCAGTATATCAGGGGATCAGCCCCAGCATTTT. Encoded protein: CASSISGDQPQHF.

In DNA form, the CDR3 reads TGTGCCAGCAGCCCAGGGGGTTGGGGTGTCTCTTCTGGGGCCAACGTCCTGACTTTC. This sequence encodes CASSPGGWGVSSGANVLTF. The chain combines TRBV7-6 with TRBJ2-6, with 7 bases that match TRBD1. The V segment lost 5 bases and the J segment 1 base; nucleotides outside the gene matches: 14. The V gene's germline CDR1 is SGHVS and CDR2 FNYEAQ. The CDR3 contains 19 residues.

The rearrangement joins TRBV2 to TRBJ1-1, with D unresolved. The ends were cut back, 6 bases at V and 1 base at J, with 12 bases in the middle. The CDR3 is 14 residues long. Looked up from germline, CDR1 is SNHLY and CDR2 is FYNNEI. The CDR3 nucleotides read TGTGCCAGCAGGTTGACTAGCGGGAACACTGAAGCTTTCTTT. Translating it yields CASRLTSGNTEAFF.